This T cell receptor beta chain derives from a study of blood T cell repertoires in COVID-19. The CDR3 sequence is 14 residues long. Germline V gene data show CDR1 as SEHNR and CDR2 as FQNEAQ (reference sequence). Deletions cut 5 bases from V and 7 bases from J, with 17 bases between. Method: immunoSEQ multiplex PCR; TCRdb's copy keeps in-frame clones and lacks some. The sample holds roughly 180,000 clones; 81% are singletons and the top ten take approximately 10%. The clonotype comes from a woman at least 80 years old with COVID-19, enrolled during active disease. Sequenced material: peripheral blood. The rearrangement uses TRBV7-9 and TRBJ1-2, with D maybe TRBD1 (5 bases). CDR3 sequence: CASSRAGNWGGYTF. For the CDR3, the DNA is TGTGCCAGCAGCCGTGCAGGGAACTGGGGTGGCTACACCTTC.